Listed here are 21 T cell receptor beta chains from one sample, sequenced in a study of blood T cell repertoires in COVID-19. Libraries were prepared by immunoSEQ multiplex PCR; TCRdb keeps only in-frame clonotypes and omits some of them. The sample records about 140,000 clones, 65% to 80% being singletons. Sequencing was carried out using peripheral blood. The source is a woman aged 60-75 years with acute or convalescent COVID-19.

This sequence joins TRBV27 and TRBJ2-7, with TRBD1 identical over 7 bases. The CDR3 is 13 residues long. V was clipped by 4 bases and J by 5 bases; unmatched bases: 5. Germline CDR1 is MNHEY and CDR2 is SMNVEV (reference sequence). CDR3: CASSSWDSHEQYF. As DNA, the CDR3 is TGTGCCAGCAGTTCGTGGGACAGCCACGAGCAGTACTTC.

This chain connects TRBV29-1 to TRBJ1-1; 8 bases agree with TRBD1. J lost 4 bases, V lost 7 bases, and 5 bases had no gene match. From germline, CDR1 is SQVTM and CDR2 ANQGSEA. The length of the CDR3 is 12 residues. For the CDR3, the DNA is TGCAGCGGGTCGACAGGGGCCACTGAAGCTTTCTTT. Its protein product is CSGSTGATEAFF.

This clone has more than one count but fewer than ten. V gene TRBV19 combines with J gene TRBJ1-2; D gene uncertain. Trimming cost V 5 bases and J 8 bases, with 18 bases left between them. This CDR3 spans 14 amino acids. CDR1 and CDR2 from the germline V gene are LNHDA and SQIVND (reference sequence). The CDR3 DNA reads TGTGCCAGTAGTTCCCACTATTTGGAGCGCGGCTACACCTTC. This encodes CASSSHYLERGYTF.

The rearrangement links TRBV18 to TRBJ1-2; D is undetermined. V was clipped by 2 bases and J by 2 bases, with 9 bases between them. The germline V gene encodes CDR1 KGHSH and CDR2 LQKENI. This CDR3 is 14 amino acids long. CDR3 residues: CASSPTSNNYGYTF. Here the CDR3 DNA reads TGTGCCAGCTCACCAACGTCTAACAACTATGGCTACACCTTC.

The rearrangement links TRBV14 to TRBJ2-1; tentative D call: TRBD2 (6 bases). Germline values: CDR1 SGHDN, CDR2 FVKESK. The CDR3 contains 13 residues. V dropped 5 bases and J dropped 8 bases, with 13 bases sitting between them. The CDR3 sequence is CASSKGRWDEQFF. The CDR3 DNA reads TGTGCCAGCAGCAAGGGGAGGTGGGATGAGCAGTTCTTC.

The chain uses TRBV5-4 and TRBJ2-7; weak D call: TRBD1 (5 bases). Germline V gene sequence: CDR1 SGHNT, CDR2 YYREEE (reference sequence). V gave up 1 base and J gave up 4 bases, with 9 bases separating them. The CDR3 spans 13 residues. CDR3 DNA sequence: TGTGCCAGCAGCTTGTCAGGGTTTTACGAGCAGTACTTC. Translation gives CASSLSGFYEQYF.

This chain uses TRBV28 with TRBJ2-3, with 10 bases matching TRBD1. The trim removed 5 bases at V and 2 bases at J, leaving 4 bases unmatched. Germline CDR1 MDHEN, CDR2 SYDVKM. The CDR3 runs 15 residues. Here the CDR3 reads CASSVRQGATDTQYF. The CDR3 nucleotides read TGTGCCAGCAGTGTCCGACAGGGGGCCACAGATACGCAGTATTTT.

The J gene is TRBJ2-5, the V gene TRBV6-6; tentative D call: TRBD1 (6 bases). Per germline, CDR1 MNHNY and CDR2 SVGAGI (reference sequence). This CDR3 spans 16 amino acids. V was shortened by 0 bases and J by 4 bases, with 15 bases between the two germline ends. The DNA for the CDR3 is TGTGCCAGCAGTTACTCGGGGGCCCCTAAGCGAGAGACCCAGTACTTC. Protein sequence: CASSYSGAPKRETQYF.

The chain joins TRBV6-5 to TRBJ1-6; maybe TRBD1 (5 bases). Germline V gene data show CDR1 as MNHEY and CDR2 as SVGAGI. V gave up 2 bases and J gave up 10 bases, with 9 bases separating them. The CDR3 has 13 amino acids. CDR3 DNA: TGTGCCAGCAGTTACGGGGGGTCATCACCCCTCCACTTT. Protein sequence: CASSYGGSSPLHF.

On this clone itself: The junction and the germline gene differ at one end; a read error may be behind it. V gene TRBV2 combines with J gene TRBJ1-5; tentative D call: TRBD1 (5 bases). The CDR3 spans 17 residues. Germline-derived CDR1 and CDR2 are SNHLY and FYNNEI. Here the CDR3 reads CASSEALAGTGDQPRHF. CDR3 in DNA: TGTGCCAGCAGTGAAGCGCTCGCGGGGACCGGGGATCAGCCCCGGCATTTT.

This rearrangement joins TRBV7-9 to TRBJ2-7; D perhaps matches TRBD2 (6 bases). Trimming shortened V by 5 bases and J by 5 bases, and 10 bases separated the two germline ends. Per the germline V gene, CDR1 is SEHNR and CDR2 is FQNEAQ (reference sequence). This CDR3 has 12 amino acids. As DNA, the CDR3 is TGTGCCAGCAGCATACTAGCAAACGAGCAGTACTTC. It codes for CASSILANEQYF. Supplemented by reference TRBV7-9 and TRBJ2-7, the full variable domain reads DTGVSQNPRHKITKRGQNVTFRCDPISEHNRLYWYRQTLGQGPEFLTYFQNEAQLEKSRLLSDRFSAERPKGSFSTLEIQRTEQGDSAMYLCASSILANEQYFGPGTRLTVT.

The CDR3 sequence is CASSEQGAGNTIYF. CDR3 nucleotides: TGCGCCAGCAGCGAACAGGGGGCTGGAAACACCATATATTTT. The rearrangement uses TRBV5-1 and TRBJ1-3, with TRBD1 identical over 8 bases. Trimming at V came to 4 bases and at J to 2 bases, leaving 2 bases not matched to a gene. Germline V gene sequence: CDR1 SGHRS, CDR2 YFSETQ. This CDR3 has 14 amino acids.

The chain carries TRBV6-4 and TRBJ2-7; the match to TRBD2 covers 14 bases. Trimming took 7 bases from V and 8 from J; bases not matched to a gene: 22. Germline CDR1 is MRHNA and CDR2 is SNTAGT. This CDR3 is built from 19 residues. Written as DNA, the CDR3 is TGTGCCAGCATAACCGTGGGACTAGCGGGAGATTCGGTCTTTAAAAAGCAGTACTTC. This encodes CASITVGLAGDSVFKKQYF.

The chain combines TRBV9 with TRBJ1-4, with D perhaps matching TRBD1 (6 bases). V shed 7 bases and J shed 4 bases, with 17 bases lying between them. This CDR3 contains 15 residues. Germline CDR1 and CDR2: SGDLS and YYNGEE. This CDR3 reads CASSVGGALNEKLFF. The CDR3 DNA reads as TGTGCCAGCTCCGTGGGGGGGGCCCTTAATGAAAAACTGTTTTTT.

The chain couples TRBV10-3 to TRBJ2-5; D remains ambiguous. Germline loops: CDR1 ENHRY, CDR2 SYGVKD. Between the trimmed V and J ends, which lost 10 bases and 5 bases, there was a span of 14 bases. The CDR3 is made up of 12 amino acids. The CDR3 sequence: CATMTVGETQYF. CDR3 sequence (DNA): TGTGCCACGATGACTGTCGGGGAGACCCAGTACTTC.

The chain is built from TRBV25-1 and TRBJ2-1; 9 nucleotides line up with TRBD2. Unmatched junction bases numbered 12, after V lost 10 bases and J lost 8 bases. The CDR3 spans 14 residues. Per the germline V gene, CDR1 is MGHDK and CDR2 is SYGVNS. The DNA of the CDR3 is TGTGCCACGAGGGGCGGGAGGGTTCATGATGAGCAGTTCTTC. Its translation: CATRGGRVHDEQFF.

The CDR3 nucleotides read TGTGCCAGCAGCCGGACTAGGGGTGGAGAGACCCAGTACTTC. Its protein product is CASSRTRGGETQYF. The rearrangement uses TRBV14 and TRBJ2-5; 7 nucleotides agree with TRBD2. The J segment lost 4 bases and the V segment lost 4 bases, leaving 6 bases of the junction unmatched. Germline V CDR1 and CDR2: SGHDN, FVKESK. The CDR3 runs 14 residues.

This chain uses TRBV3-1 (or the pseudogene TRBV3-2) with TRBJ2-7, with TRBD2 matching over 9 bases. The CDR3 spans 16 residues. J lost 0 bases, V lost 2 bases, and 5 bases had no gene match. CDR1 LGHDT and CDR2 YNNKEL come from the germline V gene (reference sequence). The CDR3 DNA reads TGTGCCAGCAGCCAAACTCTAGCGGGACTCTCCTACGAGCAGTACTTC. Its translation: CASSQTLAGLSYEQYF.

V gene TRBV28 combines with J gene TRBJ1-5, with no clear D. The length of the CDR3 is 14 residues. Looked up from germline, CDR1 is MDHEN and CDR2 is SYDVKM. The germline V and J ends were trimmed by 3 bases and 4 bases, with 10 bases remaining between them. The CDR3 reads CASSFPTPNQPQHF. The DNA for the CDR3 is TGTGCCAGCAGTTTCCCCACACCAAATCAGCCCCAGCATTTT.

The V and J genes are TRBV11-2 and TRBJ2-3; TRBD2 agrees at 11 bases. Germline V gives CDR1 SGHAT, CDR2 FQNNGV. The CDR3 runs 18 residues. J gave up 2 bases and V 5 bases, and 12 bases lay outside the gene matches. CDR3 nucleotide sequence: TGTGCCAGCAGCCCTAGAAGCCTACTAGCGGGAGACACAGATACGCAGTATTTT. As protein: CASSPRSLLAGDTDTQYF.

The chain combines TRBV19 with TRBJ1-5; D is perhaps TRBD1 (6 bases). Trimming left V 5 bases short and J 0 bases short, with 17 bases between. This CDR3 region has 17 residues. CDR1 and CDR2 (germline): LNHDA, SQIVND (reference sequence). This CDR3 reads CASSRTLPGHSNQPQHF. The CDR3 coding sequence is TGTGCCAGTAGTCGGACCCTTCCGGGACATAGCAATCAGCCCCAGCATTTT.